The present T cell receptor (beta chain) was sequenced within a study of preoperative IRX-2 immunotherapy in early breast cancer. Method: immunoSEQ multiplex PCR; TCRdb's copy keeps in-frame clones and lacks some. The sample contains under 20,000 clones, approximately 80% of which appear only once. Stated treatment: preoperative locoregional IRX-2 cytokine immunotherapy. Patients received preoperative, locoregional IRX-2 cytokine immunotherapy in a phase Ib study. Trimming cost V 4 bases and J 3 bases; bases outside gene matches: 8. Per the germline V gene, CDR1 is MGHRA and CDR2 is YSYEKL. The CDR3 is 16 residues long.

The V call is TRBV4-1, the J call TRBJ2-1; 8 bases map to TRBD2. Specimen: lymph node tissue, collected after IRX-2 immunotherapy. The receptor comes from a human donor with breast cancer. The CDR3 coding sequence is TGCGCCAGCAGCCCCCTTGGACTAGCTCTCTACAATGAGCAGTTCTTC. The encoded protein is CASSPLGLALYNEQFF.